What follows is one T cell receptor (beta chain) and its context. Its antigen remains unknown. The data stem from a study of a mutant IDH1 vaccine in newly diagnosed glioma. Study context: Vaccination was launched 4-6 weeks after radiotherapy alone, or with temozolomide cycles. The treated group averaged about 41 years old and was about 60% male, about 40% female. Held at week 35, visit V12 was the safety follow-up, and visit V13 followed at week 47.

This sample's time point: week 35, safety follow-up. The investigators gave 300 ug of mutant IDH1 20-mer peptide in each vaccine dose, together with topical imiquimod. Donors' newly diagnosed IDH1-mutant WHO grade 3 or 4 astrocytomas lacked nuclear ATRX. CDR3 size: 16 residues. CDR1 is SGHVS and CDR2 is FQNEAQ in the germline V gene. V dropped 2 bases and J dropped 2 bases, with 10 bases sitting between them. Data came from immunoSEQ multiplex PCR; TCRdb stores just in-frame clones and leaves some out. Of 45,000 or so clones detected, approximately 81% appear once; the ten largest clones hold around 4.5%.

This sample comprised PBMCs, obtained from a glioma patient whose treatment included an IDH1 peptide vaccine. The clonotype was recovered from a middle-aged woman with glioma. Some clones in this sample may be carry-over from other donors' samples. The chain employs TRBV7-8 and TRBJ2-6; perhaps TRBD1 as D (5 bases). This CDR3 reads CASSLQGAPGANVLTF. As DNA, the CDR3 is TGTGCCAGCAGCTTACAGGGTGCTCCTGGGGCCAACGTCCTGACTTTC. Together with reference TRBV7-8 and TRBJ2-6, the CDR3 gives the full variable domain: GAGVSQSPRYKVAKRGQDVALRCDPISGHVSLFWYQQALGQGPEFLTYFQNEAQLDKSGLPSDRFFAERPEGSVSTLKIQRTQQEDSAVYLCASSLQGAPGANVLTFGAGSRLTVL.